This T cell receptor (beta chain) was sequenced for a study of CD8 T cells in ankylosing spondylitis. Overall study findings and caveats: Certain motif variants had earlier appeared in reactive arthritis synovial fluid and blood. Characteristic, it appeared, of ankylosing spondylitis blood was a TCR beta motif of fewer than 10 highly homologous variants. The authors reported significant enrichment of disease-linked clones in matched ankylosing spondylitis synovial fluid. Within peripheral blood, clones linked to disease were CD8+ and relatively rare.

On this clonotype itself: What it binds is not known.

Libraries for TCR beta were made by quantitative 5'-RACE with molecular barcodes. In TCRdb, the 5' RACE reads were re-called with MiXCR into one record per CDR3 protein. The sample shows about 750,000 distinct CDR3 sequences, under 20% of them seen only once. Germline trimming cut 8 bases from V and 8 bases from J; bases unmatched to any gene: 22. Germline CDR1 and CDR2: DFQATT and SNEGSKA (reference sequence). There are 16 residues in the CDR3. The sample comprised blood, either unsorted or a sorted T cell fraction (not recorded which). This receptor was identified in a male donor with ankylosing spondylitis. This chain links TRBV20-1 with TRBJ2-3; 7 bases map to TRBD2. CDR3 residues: CSRGYAASGPQGTQYF. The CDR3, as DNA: TGCAGTCGAGGTTATGCGGCTAGCGGACCCCAGGGTACGCAGTATTTT.